The entry that follows covers one TCR beta chain sequence. Sequenced by immunoSEQ multiplex PCR; TCRdb stores in-frame clones only, minus some. The sample comprises 150,000 or so clones, approximately 90% of which are singletons, and 1.5% rests with the top ten. This sample was included in a study of T cell responses to AZD1222 COVID-19 vaccine. This TCR came from an adult who received the AZD1222 COVID-19 vaccine. The sequenced sample was peripheral blood, obtained 28 days after the second AZD1222 dose.

The CDR3: CASSYDRAHEQYF. The CDR3 DNA reads as TGTGCCAGCAGCTACGACAGGGCCCACGAGCAGTACTTC. V usage is TRBV5-6 and J usage is TRBJ2-7, with TRBD1 identical over 7 bases. Per germline, CDR1 SGHDT and CDR2 YYEEEE. The CDR3 extends over 13 amino acids. J was trimmed by 5 bases and V by 3 bases; bases with no gene match: 5. The entire variable domain, with the rest obtained from reference TRBV5-6 and TRBJ2-7, is as follows: DAGVTQSPTHLIKTRGQQVTLRCSPKSGHDTVSWYQQALGQGPQFIFQYYEEEERQRGNFPDRFSGHQFPNYSSELNVNALLLGDSALYLCASSYDRAHEQYFGPGTRLTVT.